Reported below is one TCR beta chain. The target antigen is unknown. The CDR3 contains 15 residues. Germline V gives CDR1 SQVTM, CDR2 ANQGSEA. V was shortened by 0 bases and J by 2 bases, with 13 bases between the two germline ends. This sample was included in a study of OX40 agonist ivuxolimab in advanced cancers. Across the whole study: Eligibility admitted prior anti-PD-1, anti-PD-L1 or anti-CTLA-4 therapy; around 41% had some.

General study points: The mean number of expanded clones was higher in CD8+ T cells than in CD4+. Within 6 weeks, CD4+ and CD8+ blood T cells expanded clonally at 0.1 to 3.0 mg/kg.

Prior autoimmune disease or systemic immunosuppression barred patients. TCRdb keeps only in-frame clones here, not all; method: immunoSEQ multiplex PCR. The sample includes some 20,000 clones, approximately 87% of them seen just once. This clonotype originated in an adult with an advanced solid tumor such as melanoma, head and neck, liver or kidney cancer. The specimen comprised CD4+ or CD8+ T cells sorted from blood, sampled in a trial of the OX40 agonist ivuxolimab. The V gene is TRBV29-1, the J gene TRBJ1-2; a possible D gene is TRBD1 (5 bases). In nucleotides, the CDR3 is TGCAGCGTTGAAGATAGCCCAGGGTTGAACTATGGCTACACCTTC. It codes for CSVEDSPGLNYGYTF.